This T cell receptor (beta chain) was documented in a study of T cells in Graves' hyperthyroidism and ophthalmopathy. The CDR3 covers 14 residues. Germline assignment: CDR1 KGHDR and CDR2 SFDVKD. The V end lost 4 bases, the J end lost 9 bases, and 17 bases lay between the germline ends. Diagnoses were established using clinical symptoms, serum thyroxine and TRAb, thyroid ultrasound and orbital computed tomography. This clonotype was found many times. Researchers amplified the TCR beta CDR3 regions from RNA transcripts. First-round RT-PCR with HTBI primers amplified the TCR CDR3 region. TCRdb reprocessed the multiplex PCR reads with MiXCR, giving one entry per CDR3 protein. The repertoire holds around 420,000 distinct CDR3 sequences, with more than 15% as singletons.

The J gene is TRBJ2-5, the V gene TRBV24-1; D is perhaps TRBD1 (7 bases). The sample comprised blood. The clonotype originates from a woman between 18 and 30 years old with Graves' hyperthyroidism. CDR3 DNA: TGTGCCACCAGTGAGCCAGGGGGGCGTAGGGCCCAGTACTTC. Its protein is CATSEPGGRRAQYF.